The clone carrying this TCR beta chain was counted ten times or more. This may be a read error, as it is one base from a much larger clone. The use of a sample-barcoded 5' primer and a J-beta primer mix characterized a second PCR of roughly 6 to 12 cycles. Every cDNA was tagged by a template-switch adaptor with 12 random nucleotides. TCRdb itself ran the 5' RACE reads through MiXCR, one entry per CDR3 protein. The sample has hundreds of thousands of distinct CDR3 sequences, less than 35% seen once. Germline V gene sequence: CDR1 SGHRS, CDR2 YFSETQ. The CDR3 length is 14 residues. V lost 3 bases to trimming and J lost 10 bases; unmatched junction nucleotides: 10. This record belongs to a study of blood T cells in healthy people across ages.

This receptor was obtained from a woman aged 80 or older in good health. The sequenced sample consisted of blood. The chain is built from TRBV5-1 and TRBJ2-1; 7 positions agree with TRBD1. The CDR3 DNA reads TGCGCCAGCAGCTGCGAGACAGGGCCCAGAGAGCAGTTCTTC. As protein: CASSCETGPREQFF.